The 21 T cell receptor beta chains presented below share a single source sample, sequenced in a study of blood T cells in healthy people across ages. A second PCR, run for roughly 7 to 12 cycles, used a sample-barcoded 5' primer plus a J-beta primer mix. TCRdb called the 5' RACE reads again in MiXCR, with one record for every CDR3 protein. The table includes hundreds of thousands of distinct CDR3 sequences, approximately 30% detected once. The sequencing input was blood. These receptors all stem from a woman older than 75 in good health.

Ten or more counts support this clonotype. This sequence joins TRBV25-1 and TRBJ1-4; D not certain. This CDR3 has 16 residues. The germline V gene encodes CDR1 MGHDK and CDR2 SYGVNS. The germline V and J ends were trimmed by 3 bases and 8 bases, with 19 bases remaining between them. CDR3 nucleotide sequence: TGTGCCAGCAGTGATCTGCCCCCCGGCGGAGGAGAAAAACTGTTTTTT. This gives the protein CASSDLPPGGGEKLFF.

This clonotype was seen ten or more times. V and J are TRBV7-2 and TRBJ2-5, with D maybe TRBD2 (6 bases). Germline V gene data show CDR1 as SGHTA and CDR2 as FQGNSA. The CDR3 covers 14 residues. Trimming pared 4 bases from V and 4 bases from J, leaving 13 bases between. CDR3: CASSSFAGTETQYF. The CDR3 nucleotides are TGTGCCAGCAGCTCCTTCGCGGGGACAGAGACCCAGTACTTC. The complete variable domain, with remaining parts taken from reference TRBV7-2 and TRBJ2-5, reads GAGVSQSPSNKVTEKGKDVELRCDPISGHTALYWYRQSLGQGLEFLIYFQGNSAPDKSGLPSDRFSAERTGGSVSTLTIQRTQQEDSAVYLCASSSFAGTETQYFGPGTRLLVL.

The V and J genes are TRBV12-3 or TRBV12-4 and TRBJ1-1; D remains unclear. Trimming cost V 1 base and J 6 bases, with 9 bases left between them. This CDR3 region has 13 residues. DNA of the CDR3: TGTGCCAGCAGTTTAGTCCCGCAGTCTGAAGCTTTCTTT. It is translated as CASSLVPQSEAFF.

Many counts were recorded for this clonotype. V and J are TRBV11-1 and TRBJ2-1, with 9 positions matching TRBD1. The ends lost 1 base at V and 7 bases at J; junction bases unmatched: 5. CDR3 length equals 15 residues. Germline loops: CDR1 SGHAT, CDR2 FQDESV (reference sequence). CDR3 DNA: TGTGCCAGCAGCTTAGAAGAGACAGGGGGGAATGAGCAGTTCTTC. Its translation is CASSLEETGGNEQFF.

The chain has TRBV2 and TRBJ1-5, with 10 bases lining up with TRBD1. V dropped 6 bases and J dropped 3; count of bases not matched to a gene: 5. The V gene's germline CDR1 is SNHLY and CDR2 FYNNEI. The length of the CDR3 is 15 residues. The DNA of the CDR3 is TGTGCCAGCAGAGTGGGACAGGGGTCCAATCAGCCCCAGCATTTT. Translating it yields CASRVGQGSNQPQHF.

This clonotype came up many times. The CDR3: CASSLGPTGFSTDTQYF. The CDR3 coding sequence is TGCGCCAGCAGCTTGGGCCCGACAGGGTTTAGCACAGATACGCAGTATTTT. V and J are TRBV5-1 and TRBJ2-3, with 7 bases matching TRBD1. V shed 0 bases and J 0 bases; nucleotides not matched to a gene: 7. CDR3 length: 17 amino acids. CDR1 and CDR2 (germline): SGHRS, YFSETQ.

The V and J genes are TRBV30 and TRBJ1-1, with D unresolved. The length of the CDR3 is 15 residues. Trimming shortened V by 4 bases and J by 4 bases, and 19 bases separated the two germline ends. From germline, CDR1 is GTSNPN and CDR2 SVGIG (reference sequence). CDR3 nucleotide sequence: TGTGCCTGGACCCGGGCCTCCTCTCGGGGCACTGAAGCTTTCTTT. Its protein is CAWTRASSRGTEAFF.

The genes are TRBV20-1 and TRBJ2-3; D might be TRBD1 (6 bases). V lost 1 base to trimming and J lost 1 base, with 9 bases between them. The CDR3 runs 14 residues. CDR1 and CDR2 from the germline V gene are DFQATT and SNEGSKA (reference sequence). The CDR3 here is CSARVRQGTDTQYF. The CDR3 bases are TGCAGTGCTAGAGTGAGACAGGGCACAGATACGCAGTATTTT.

Regarding this clonotype: A much bigger clone sits one base away, suggesting this may be a read error. This chain links TRBV20-1 with TRBJ2-1, with D perhaps TRBD1 (5 bases). Germline V lookup: CDR1 DFQATT, CDR2 SNEGSKA (reference sequence). V gave up 0 bases and J gave up 6 bases, with 15 bases separating them. This CDR3 is built from 15 residues. CDR3 loop: CSARDPPPQGNEQFF. Written as DNA, the CDR3 is TGCAGTGCTAGAGATCCCCCACCCCAGGGCAATGAGCAGTTCTTC.

The chain links TRBV5-6 to TRBJ2-7, with 14 bases that match TRBD2. In germline, CDR1 is SGHDT, CDR2 YYEEEE. The junction had 5 bases not matched to a gene; V was cut back by 7 bases and J by 2 bases. This CDR3 is built from 15 residues. Written as DNA, the CDR3 is TGTGCCAGCCTTGGACTAGCGGGGGGAACCTACGAGCAGTACTTC. Its translation is CASLGLAGGTYEQYF.

The sample holds many counts of this clonotype. J is TRBJ2-3 and V is TRBV27; maybe TRBD1 (6 bases). The CDR3 has 15 residues. Germline V gene data show CDR1 as MNHEY and CDR2 as SMNVEV (reference sequence). V was clipped by 5 bases and J by 3 bases, with 15 bases between them. CDR3 DNA sequence: TGTGCCAGCAGTCATCAGGGGAAGCTTACAGATACGCAGTATTTT. This gives the protein CASSHQGKLTDTQYF.

This clonotype was observed at least ten times. V usage is TRBV6-1 and J usage is TRBJ2-1; 9 bases map to TRBD2. The CDR3 is 16 residues long. V shed 1 base, J shed 6 bases, and the junction held 7 bases outside the gene matches. Germline V gives CDR1 MNHNS, CDR2 SASEGT. CDR3 sequence (DNA): TGTGCCAGCAGTGAAGAACGTGCGGGGGGGCCCAATGAGCAGTTCTTC. This sequence encodes CASSEERAGGPNEQFF.

In this sample, this clonotype turned up a few times. The genes are TRBV7-2 and TRBJ1-1; D is possibly TRBD1 (6 bases). The germline V and J ends were trimmed by 5 bases and 7 bases, with 11 bases remaining between them. The length of the CDR3 is 12 residues. The germline V gene encodes CDR1 SGHTA and CDR2 FQGNSA. Here the CDR3 DNA reads TGTGCCAGCAGCCCGACGGACAGTGAAGCTTTCTTT. Residues: CASSPTDSEAFF.

The sample holds many counts of this clonotype. The chain joins TRBV2 to TRBJ1-6, with 8 bases aligning to TRBD1. After removal of 5 bases from V and 7 bases from J, the junction contained 7 bases not matched to a gene. The germline V gene has CDR1 SNHLY and CDR2 FYNNEI. This CDR3 is built from 15 residues. Here the CDR3 DNA reads TGTGCCAGCAGTAACGCGGACAGGGCAAATTCACCCCTCCACTTT. This codes for CASSNADRANSPLHF.

About this clonotype: This may be a read error: a much more frequent sequence differs by one nucleotide. This sequence joins TRBV5-1 and TRBJ2-2; no firm D call. Trimming shortened V by 4 bases and J by 2 bases, and 15 bases separated the two germline ends. Germline assignment: CDR1 SGHRS and CDR2 YFSETQ. CDR3 length equals 16 residues. The CDR3 reads CASSIDSPENTGELFF. The CDR3 region has the DNA TGCGCCAGCAGCATCGACTCACCCGAAAACACCGGGGAGCTGTTTTTT.

This clonotype has ten or more counts. Written as DNA, the CDR3 is TGTGCCAGCAGCCAAGATCTTACCCCCTCCTACGAGCAGTACTTC. Its translation is CASSQDLTPSYEQYF. V gene TRBV3-1 combines with J gene TRBJ2-7; no clear D gene. Germline values: CDR1 LGHDT, CDR2 YNNKEL (reference sequence). Trimming removed 0 bases from V and 0 bases from J, with 9 bases in between. The CDR3 is 15 amino acids.

The chain employs TRBV10-3 and TRBJ2-3; TRBD2 aligns across 9 bases. The CDR3 extends over 17 amino acids. The germline V gene encodes CDR1 ENHRY and CDR2 SYGVKD. V gave up 3 bases and J gave up 0 bases; unmatched junction bases: 7. The CDR3 DNA sequence: TGTGCCATCAGTGATTTGTTGCGGGGGGGAAGCACAGATACGCAGTATTTT. This encodes CAISDLLRGGSTDTQYF.

This clonotype was counted many times. J is TRBJ1-2 and V is TRBV6-6, with D tentatively TRBD1 (5 bases). The CDR3 sequence is 12 residues long. The V and J ends lost 2 bases and 6 bases respectively, with 7 bases between them. Germline assignment: CDR1 MNHNY and CDR2 SVGAGI (reference sequence). This CDR3 is CASSYKGNGYTF. The CDR3 nucleotides read TGTGCCAGCAGTTACAAGGGGAATGGCTACACCTTC.

This clonotype was recorded at least ten times. V is TRBV7-2 and J is TRBJ2-5, with 9 positions matching TRBD2. The germline V gene encodes CDR1 SGHTA and CDR2 FQGNSA. V lost 3 bases and J lost 5; bases outside the gene matches: 4. This CDR3 contains 14 residues. The CDR3 DNA follows: TGTGCCAGCAGCTTGGCGGGGGGGCAGGAGACCCAGTACTTC. It encodes CASSLAGGQETQYF.

This clonotype was counted many times. The V gene is TRBV12-3 or TRBV12-4, the J gene TRBJ2-1; D is unclear. The CDR3 totals 12 residues. V lost 3 bases to trimming and J lost 12 bases, with 12 bases between them. As DNA, the CDR3 is TGTGCCAGCAGTTTGATAACGATGGGGCAGTTCTTC. It translates to CASSLITMGQFF.

About this clonotype itself: A much larger clone differs from this one at a single base, so this may be a read error. V is TRBV6-1 and J is TRBJ2-4, with 11 positions matching TRBD1. Germline-derived CDR1 and CDR2 are MNHNS and SASEGT. This CDR3 spans 15 amino acids. DNA of the CDR3: TGTGCCTGCAGGACAGGGGGCGCGGGCAAAAACATTCAGTACTTC. This translates into CACRTGGAGKNIQYF.